This T cell receptor beta chain was retrieved from a study of T cell responses to AZD1222 COVID-19 vaccine. TCRdb's copy holds only in-frame clones and misses some; the assay was immunoSEQ multiplex PCR. This repertoire shows fewer than 110,000 clones, 87% found once; its top ten account for 15% to 20%. With respect to this clone: Its target is unknown.

Points from the study as a whole: At 160-218 and 743-854, vaccine-associated CD4 TCRs were dominant, and they spanned spike.

The CDR3 consists of 15 residues. CDR1 and CDR2 from the germline V gene are ENHRY and SYGVKD. V was pared by 4 bases and J by 6 bases, with 5 bases of the junction left unmatched. This receptor was obtained from an adult in good health. The sequencing here drew on peripheral blood, taken on day 0 of AZD1222 vaccination. The V call is TRBV10-3, the J call TRBJ1-6; 8 nucleotides match TRBD1. The CDR3 DNA sequence: TGTGCCATCAGTGGATTAGACAGGGGTAATTCACCCCTCCACTTT. This sequence encodes CAISGLDRGNSPLHF.